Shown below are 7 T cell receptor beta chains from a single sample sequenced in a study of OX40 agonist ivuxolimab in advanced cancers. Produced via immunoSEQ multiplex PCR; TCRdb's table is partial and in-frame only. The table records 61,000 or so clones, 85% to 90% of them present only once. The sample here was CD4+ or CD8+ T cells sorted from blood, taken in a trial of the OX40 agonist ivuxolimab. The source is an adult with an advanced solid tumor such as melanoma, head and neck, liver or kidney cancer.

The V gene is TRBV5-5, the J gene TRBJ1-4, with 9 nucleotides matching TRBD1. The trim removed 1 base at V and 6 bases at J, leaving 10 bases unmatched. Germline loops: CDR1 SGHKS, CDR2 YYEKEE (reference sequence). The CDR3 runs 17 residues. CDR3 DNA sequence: TGTGCCAGCAGCTTGCCCCCCCGGGGACAGGGTTATGAAAAACTGTTTTTT. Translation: CASSLPPRGQGYEKLFF.

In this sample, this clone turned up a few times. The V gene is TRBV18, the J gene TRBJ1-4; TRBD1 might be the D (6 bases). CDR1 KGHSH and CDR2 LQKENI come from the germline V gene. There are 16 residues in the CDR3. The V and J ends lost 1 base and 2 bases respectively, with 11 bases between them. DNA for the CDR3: TGTGCCAGCTCACCACAGCAGGGGAGGACTAATGAAAAACTGTTTTTT. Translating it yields CASSPQQGRTNEKLFF.

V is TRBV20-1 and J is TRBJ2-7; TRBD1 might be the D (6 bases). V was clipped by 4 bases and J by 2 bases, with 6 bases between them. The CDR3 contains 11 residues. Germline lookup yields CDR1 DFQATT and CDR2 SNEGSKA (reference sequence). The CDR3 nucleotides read TGCAGTGCTAACAGGGCCTACGAGCAGTACTTC. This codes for CSANRAYEQYF.

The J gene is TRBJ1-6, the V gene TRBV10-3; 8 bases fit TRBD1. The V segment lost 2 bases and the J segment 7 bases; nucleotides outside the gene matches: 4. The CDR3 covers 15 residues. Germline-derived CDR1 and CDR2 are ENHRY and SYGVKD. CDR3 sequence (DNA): TGTGCCATCAGTGAGGCGGGACAGGCCAATTCACCCCTCCACTTT. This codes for CAISEAGQANSPLHF.

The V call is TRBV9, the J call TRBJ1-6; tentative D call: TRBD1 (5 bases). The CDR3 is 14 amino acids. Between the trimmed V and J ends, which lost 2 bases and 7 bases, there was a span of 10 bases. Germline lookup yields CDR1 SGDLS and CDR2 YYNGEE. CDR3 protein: CASSVGTGNSPLHF. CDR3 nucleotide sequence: TGTGCCAGCAGCGTCGGGACGGGGAATTCACCCCTCCACTTT.

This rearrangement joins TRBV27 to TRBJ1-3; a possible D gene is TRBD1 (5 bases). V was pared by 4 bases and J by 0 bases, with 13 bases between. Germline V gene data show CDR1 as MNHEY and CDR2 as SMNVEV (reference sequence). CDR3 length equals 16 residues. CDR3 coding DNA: TGTGCCAGCAGTTCGGGACGGATGAGCTCTGGAAACACCATATATTTT. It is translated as CASSSGRMSSGNTIYF.

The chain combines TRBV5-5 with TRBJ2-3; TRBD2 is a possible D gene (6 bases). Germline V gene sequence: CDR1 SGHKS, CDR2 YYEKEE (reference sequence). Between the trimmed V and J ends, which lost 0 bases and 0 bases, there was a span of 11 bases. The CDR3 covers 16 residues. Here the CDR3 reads CASSLVPGVSTDTQYF. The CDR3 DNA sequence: TGTGCCAGCAGCTTGGTTCCGGGGGTAAGCACAGATACGCAGTATTTT.